This T cell receptor beta chain is drawn from a study of CD8 T cells in Susac syndrome. This CDR3 region has 16 residues. V lost 2 bases and J lost 2; bases outside the gene matches: 5. Germline CDR1 reads GTSNPN; CDR2 reads SVGIG (reference sequence). From blood CD8+ and CD4+ T cells, the TCR beta chain was sequenced. Random-hexamer reverse transcription was applied to 0.5 to 1 ug RNA. TCRdb independently ran MiXCR on the immunoSEQ multiplex PCR reads; one entry per CDR3 protein. The sample holds 150,000 to 250,000 distinct CDR3 sequences, 90% to 95% seen once. A single count supports this clonotype. The sample was CD4+ T cells from PBMCs. The clonotype originates from a human donor with multiple sclerosis. The rearrangement uses TRBV30 and TRBJ2-1, with TRBD2 matching over 11 bases. CDR3 sequence (DNA): TGTGCCTGGAGTTCCCCGACTAGCGGGGCCTACAATGAGCAGTTCTTC. Its translation: CAWSSPTSGAYNEQFF.